These 21 T cell receptor beta chains came from one sample sequenced in a study of T-cell reconstitution after alpha-beta-depleted transplantation in children. Unique molecular identifiers were built into the TCRbeta library. TCRdb reprocessed the PCR reads with MiXCR, giving one entry per CDR3 protein. The profile shows 150,000 to 250,000 distinct CDR3 sequences, 6.3% of them singletons. This specimen was PBMCs, taken before TCRalphabeta/CD19-depleted stem cell transplant. These receptors were obtained from a girl under three years old with combined immunodeficiency, due to receive a stem cell transplant.

This clonotype appeared many times. The chain couples TRBV12-3 or TRBV12-4 to TRBJ1-1; TRBD1 is a possible D gene (5 bases). This CDR3 spans 14 amino acids. V lost 7 bases, J lost 4 bases, and 16 bases lay in between. The CDR3 protein is CASTYGGFGTEAFF. As DNA, the CDR3 is TGTGCCAGCACCTACGGGGGATTCGGCACTGAAGCTTTCTTT.

This clonotype has more than one count but fewer than ten. The V call is TRBV5-6, the J call TRBJ2-1, with D perhaps TRBD1 (6 bases). Germline CDR1 is SGHDT and CDR2 is YYEEEE. CDR3 size: 17 residues. Trimming removed 0 bases from V and 4 bases from J, with 17 bases in between. The CDR3 DNA sequence: TGTGCCAGCAGCTTGGTATCGTACAGGGCCCCTTACAATGAGCAGTTCTTC. It specifies CASSLVSYRAPYNEQFF.

This clonotype was seen repeatedly, ten times or more. The V call is TRBV7-2, the J call TRBJ2-7; D may be TRBD2 (6 bases). The germline CDR1 and CDR2 sequences are SGHTA and FQGNSA. The CDR3 extends over 14 amino acids. Trimming left V 4 bases short and J 4 bases short, with 14 bases between. CDR3 sequence (DNA): TGTGCCAGCAGCTCGGTCGGACTACCTTACGAGCAGTACTTC. Its translation: CASSSVGLPYEQYF.

At least ten counts were recorded for this clonotype. This sequence joins TRBV7-9 and TRBJ2-3; the match to TRBD2 covers 9 bases. With 5 bases clipped from V and 4 bases from J, the junction kept 10 bases outside the gene matches. Germline-derived CDR1 and CDR2 are SEHNR and FQNEAQ (reference sequence). The length of the CDR3 is 16 residues. CDR3 in DNA: TGTGCCAGCAGCCGGGTAGCGGGAGCATTTGCAGATACGCAGTATTTT. Residues: CASSRVAGAFADTQYF.

Many counts were recorded for this clonotype. The CDR3 DNA sequence: TGTGCCAGCTGGAGCGGGCCGGGCACCGGGGAGCTGTTTTTT. Translated, it gives CASWSGPGTGELFF. The rearrangement uses TRBV5-4 and TRBJ2-2; D may be TRBD2 (6 bases). This CDR3 region has 14 residues. V was clipped by 7 bases and J by 4 bases, with 14 bases between them. Germline CDR1 reads SGHNT; CDR2 reads YYREEE (reference sequence).

This clonotype was detected only a few times. This chain uses TRBV5-1 with TRBJ2-5, with D possibly called TRBD1 or TRBD2 (5 bases each). V was pared by 9 bases and J by 4 bases, with 13 bases between. The germline CDR1 and CDR2 sequences are SGHRS and YFSETQ. This CDR3 contains 12 residues. Here the CDR3 DNA reads TGCGCCACCCCGGGACCAGGAGAGACCCAGTACTTC. Protein: CATPGPGETQYF.

This clonotype was seen repeatedly, ten times or more. The rearrangement joins TRBV27 to TRBJ2-3; 11 bases fit TRBD2. The V gene end was trimmed by 1 base and the J gene end by 12 bases; junction bases not matched to a gene: 9. Germline CDR1 is MNHEY and CDR2 is SMNVEV (reference sequence). The CDR3 runs to 15 residues. The CDR3 DNA sequence: TGTGCCAGCAGTTTATGGCTAGCGGGGGGCGAGAATCAGTATTTT. Its translation is CASSLWLAGGENQYF.

This clonotype was counted at least ten times. This sequence joins TRBV6-5 and TRBJ2-3, with no clear D. The germline gives CDR1 MNHEY, CDR2 SVGAGI. This CDR3 region has 13 residues. Trimming cost V 6 bases and J 5 bases, with 12 bases left between them. In DNA, the CDR3 is TGTGCCAGCAGGAGGACGAGACGAGATACGCAGTATTTT. Protein sequence: CASRRTRRDTQYF.

This clonotype appeared many times. The chain has TRBV14 and TRBJ2-3, with 9 bases identical to TRBD2. The junction had 7 bases not matched to a gene; V was cut back by 2 bases and J by 7 bases. The CDR3 runs to 15 residues. Germline loops: CDR1 SGHDN, CDR2 FVKESK. CDR3 residues: CASSQLLAGVYTQYF. The CDR3 DNA reads TGTGCCAGCAGCCAACTGTTAGCGGGAGTCTATACGCAGTATTTT.

Turning to this clonotype: A read error is possible here, since a much larger clone lies one base away. Likely a read error: the CDR3 ends without its conserved phenylalanine or tryptophan. The gene calls are TRBV7-6 and TRBJ1-1; 11 bases map to TRBD1. The CDR3 contains 14 residues. The junction had 4 bases not matched to a gene; V was cut back by 5 bases and J by 5 bases. Germline values: CDR1 SGHVS, CDR2 FNYEAQ. CDR3 coding DNA: TGTGCCAGCAGCCCCCGGGACAGGGGGACTGAAGCTTTCGTT. It yields the protein CASSPRDRGTEAFV.

Ten or more counts support this clonotype. The chain combines TRBV7-9 with TRBJ2-7; D call uncertain. Germline V lookup: CDR1 SEHNR, CDR2 FQNEAQ (reference sequence). The CDR3 contains 14 residues. Trimming removed 1 base at V and 4 bases at J, with 11 bases between. CDR3 in DNA: TGTGCCAGCAGCTTAGAAGTTCGGGTTTACGAGCAGTACTTC. Residues: CASSLEVRVYEQYF.

This clonotype was counted many times. The chain carries TRBV4-3 and TRBJ2-1; no reliable D call. The length of the CDR3 is 14 residues. The germline V gene encodes CDR1 LGHNA and CDR2 YSLEER. Trimming took off 2 bases at V and 10 bases at J, with 15 bases between the two ends. In nucleotides, the CDR3 is TGCGCCAGCAGCCAAATTGCTGGGGTCGGGGAGCAGTTCTTC. Translating gives CASSQIAGVGEQFF.

This clonotype was counted a few times. The chain recombines TRBV6-2 or TRBV6-3 with TRBJ2-5; unclear D gene. The CDR3 covers 13 residues. In germline, CDR1 is MNHEY, CDR2 SVGEGT. V lost 8 bases and J lost 0, with 10 bases in between. CDR3 coding DNA: TGTGCCAGCGAAAGAGCGAACCAAGAGACCCAGTACTTC. This sequence encodes CASERANQETQYF.

This clonotype was counted many times. The rearrangement joins TRBV3-1 to TRBJ2-7; 8 bases fit TRBD1. Germline CDR1 is LGHDT and CDR2 is YNNKEL (reference sequence). There are 15 residues in the CDR3. Losses at the gene ends were 3 bases for V and 2 bases for J; bases not matched to a gene: 6. This CDR3 is CASSQNTGGTYEQYF. The CDR3, as DNA: TGTGCCAGCAGCCAGAATACAGGGGGGACCTACGAGCAGTACTTC.

This clonotype was observed many times. This chain connects TRBV3-1 to TRBJ2-1; 11 nucleotides line up with TRBD2. The CDR3 contains 17 residues. V lost 0 bases and J lost 7; bases outside the gene matches: 8. From germline, CDR1 is LGHDT and CDR2 YNNKEL (reference sequence). In DNA form, the CDR3 reads TGTGCCAGCAGCCAAGACCCTGGGGCTAGCGGGGGGAATGAGCAGTTCTTC. Translation gives CASSQDPGASGGNEQFF.

This clonotype was observed many times. The CDR3 here is CSAQGSPSSYNEQFF. The CDR3 DNA reads TGCAGCGCTCAGGGATCCCCGAGCTCCTACAATGAGCAGTTCTTC. This chain uses TRBV29-1 with TRBJ2-1; tentative D call: TRBD1 (5 bases). The CDR3 loop spans 15 amino acids. Trimming shortened V by 7 bases and J by 0 bases, and 16 bases separated the two germline ends. Germline V gene data show CDR1 as SQVTM and CDR2 as ANQGSEA.

This clonotype was seen many times. The rearrangement uses TRBV7-3 and TRBJ2-7; maybe TRBD2 (5 bases). The V end was cut by 5 bases, the J end by 6 bases, with 14 bases between. The germline V gene has CDR1 SGHTA and CDR2 FQGTGA. The CDR3 spans 13 residues. The CDR3 sequence is CASSPLSGSEQYF. Here the CDR3 DNA reads TGTGCCAGCAGCCCGCTCTCGGGGAGCGAGCAGTACTTC.

This clonotype was observed at least ten times. The chain carries TRBV4-1 and TRBJ2-2; D is unresolved. CDR3 length equals 12 residues. Germline V lookup: CDR1 MGHRA, CDR2 YSYEKL. Trimming took 1 base from V and 4 from J, leaving 1 base between them. The CDR3 DNA reads as TGCGCCAGCAGCCAAGGCACCGGGGAGCTGTTTTTT. Its protein is CASSQGTGELFF.

This clonotype was counted many times. The V call is TRBV7-3, the J call TRBJ2-2, with 9 bases identical to TRBD1. The V and J ends lost 5 bases and 3 bases, in that order; junction bases with no gene match: 7. The germline V gene has CDR1 SGHTA and CDR2 FQGTGA. The CDR3 is made up of 16 amino acids. This CDR3 is CASSAQGQGHTGELFF. The CDR3 nucleotides are TGTGCCAGCAGCGCCCAGGGACAGGGCCACACCGGGGAGCTGTTTTTT.

At least ten counts were recorded for this clonotype. V gene TRBV12-3 or TRBV12-4 combines with J gene TRBJ1-1, with D hard to call. CDR3 length: 13 residues. The ends were cut back, 0 bases at V and 7 bases at J, with 9 bases in the middle. CDR3 sequence: CASSLALDGEAFF. CDR3 coding DNA: TGTGCCAGCAGTTTAGCTCTCGACGGTGAAGCTTTCTTT.

This clonotype was seen repeatedly, ten times or more. The J gene is TRBJ1-1, the V gene TRBV6-2 or TRBV6-3, with D tentatively TRBD1 (5 bases). Germline values: CDR1 MNHEY, CDR2 SVGEGT. The CDR3 contains 13 residues. V was cut by 10 bases and J by 3 bases, with 15 bases left in between. The CDR3 reads CATKKGGDTEAFF. In nucleotides, the CDR3 is TGTGCCACCAAAAAAGGAGGGGACACTGAAGCTTTCTTT.